These 32 T cell receptor beta chains came from one sample sequenced in a study of T-cell memory formation after mild COVID-19. TCRdb passed the 5' RACE reads through MiXCR, listing each CDR3 protein once. This sample has 380,000 or so distinct CDR3 sequences, with around 14% found just once. Sample: PBMCs or a T cell subset sorted from them (not recorded which). The receptors come from a man younger than 30 who had mild COVID-19 (a few samples of this study predate the infection). Cell type and time point are not known.

The chain carries TRBV9 and TRBJ2-5; TRBD2 might be the D (7 bases). In germline, CDR1 is SGDLS, CDR2 YYNGEE. The CDR3 runs 17 residues. V dropped 3 bases and J dropped 1 base, with 19 bases sitting between them. CDR3 region: CASSGWEGRTAQETQYF. In nucleotides, the CDR3 is TGTGCCAGCAGCGGGTGGGAGGGAAGGACAGCCCAAGAGACCCAGTACTTC.

At least ten counts were recorded for this clonotype. V and J are TRBV5-1 and TRBJ2-3; D may match TRBD1 or TRBD2 (5 bases each). The CDR3 has 15 amino acids. Germline lookup yields CDR1 SGHRS and CDR2 YFSETQ. V lost 5 bases, J lost 2 bases, and 15 bases lay in between. The CDR3 sequence is CASREGTSHTDTQYF. The CDR3 region has the DNA TGCGCCAGCAGGGAAGGGACCTCGCACACAGATACGCAGTATTTT.

The chain employs TRBV2 and TRBJ1-5, with unresolved D. Germline-derived CDR1 and CDR2 are SNHLY and FYNNEI. Trimming pared 4 bases from V and 2 bases from J, leaving 9 bases between. The CDR3 length is 14 residues. The CDR3 DNA sequence: TGTGCCAGCAGTGGAGGCTTTGGCAATCAGCCCCAGCATTTT. Its protein product is CASSGGFGNQPQHF.

This clonotype was recorded a few times. The gene calls are TRBV6-5 and TRBJ1-1; 10 bases agree with TRBD1. The trim removed 6 bases at V and 6 bases at J, leaving 7 bases unmatched. This CDR3 has 14 amino acids. Germline lookup yields CDR1 MNHEY and CDR2 SVGAGI. The DNA for the CDR3 is TGTGCCAGCAGCAGAGACAGGGGGCAAGCTGAAGCTTTCTTT. Protein product: CASSRDRGQAEAFF.

This clonotype occurred many times. J is TRBJ2-4 and V is TRBV4-2; either TRBD1 or TRBD2 may fit D (6 bases each). The CDR3 loop spans 14 amino acids. CDR1 LGHNA and CDR2 YNFKEQ come from the germline V gene. Trimming shortened V by 4 bases and J by 9 bases, and 16 bases separated the two germline ends. The CDR3, as DNA: TGTGCCAGCAGCCCTAGGGAAAGGGGGGTCATTCAGTACTTC. This codes for CASSPRERGVIQYF.

There are many counts of this clonotype. The chain links TRBV7-3 to TRBJ2-7, with D tentatively TRBD1 (5 bases). The CDR3 is 14 residues long. Deletions cut 2 bases from V and 3 bases from J, with 11 bases between. Germline CDR1 SGHTA, CDR2 FQGTGA. CDR3 region: CASSLHPGRYEQYV. CDR3 nucleotide sequence: TGTGCCAGCAGCTTACACCCAGGGCGCTACGAGCAGTACGTC.

Turning to this clonotype: A much larger clone differs by one base, so this may be a read error. The CDR3 DNA sequence: TGTGCCAGCAGTTACTCGCGAGCGGGGGGGGCTCTCGAGCAGTTCTTC. Amino acids: CASSYSRAGGALEQFF. The genes are TRBV6-5 and TRBJ2-1; 10 nucleotides line up with TRBD2. V was pared by 0 bases and J by 10 bases, with 9 bases of the junction left unmatched. The CDR3 length is 16 residues. Per the germline V gene, CDR1 is MNHEY and CDR2 is SVGAGI.

The chain joins TRBV3-1 to TRBJ2-2, with 8 nucleotides matching TRBD1. Germline CDR1 is LGHDT and CDR2 is YNNKEL (reference sequence). The J segment lost 7 bases and the V segment lost 6 bases, leaving 13 bases of the junction unmatched. The CDR3 is 16 amino acids. CDR3 in amino acids: CASRQVPGQDHGELFF. DNA for the CDR3: TGTGCCAGCAGACAGGTCCCGGGACAGGATCACGGGGAGCTGTTTTTT.

This clonotype has a handful of counts. The V and J genes are TRBV4-3 and TRBJ2-7, with TRBD1 identical over 9 bases. V shed 10 bases and J 2 bases; nucleotides not matched to a gene: 6. CDR1 and CDR2 from the germline V gene are LGHNA and YSLEER. The CDR3 covers 13 residues. CDR3: CAKLGQGTYEQYV. In DNA form, the CDR3 reads TGCGCCAAACTAGGACAGGGGACCTACGAGCAGTACGTC.

The chain combines TRBV12-5 with TRBJ2-5; D gene unclear. There are 14 residues in the CDR3. Germline assignment: CDR1 LGHNT and CDR2 FRNRAP. V lost 0 bases and J lost 3, with 8 bases in between. The CDR3 sequence is CASGLVPGEETQYF. CDR3 DNA: TGTGCTAGTGGTTTGGTACCTGGGGAAGAGACCCAGTACTTC.

This clonotype was seen only a few times. The chain uses TRBV29-1 and TRBJ2-5, with D perhaps TRBD1 or TRBD2 (5 bases each). This CDR3 comprises 13 residues. Trimming stripped 0 bases from V and 5 bases from J, with 10 bases between. CDR1 SQVTM and CDR2 ANQGSEA come from the germline V gene. The CDR3 DNA sequence: TGCAGCGTTGAAGAGAGGGGTCGGGAGACCCAGTACTTC. As protein: CSVEERGRETQYF.

There are many counts of this clonotype. J is TRBJ2-3 and V is TRBV27; no firm D call. In germline, CDR1 is MNHEY, CDR2 SMNVEV (reference sequence). CDR3 length: 13 residues. Trimming stripped 2 bases from V and 8 bases from J, with 11 bases between. CDR3 region: CASSLLVEGTQYF. In DNA form, the CDR3 reads TGTGCCAGCAGTTTACTGGTCGAAGGTACGCAGTATTTT.

This clonotype was detected ten times or more. The chain uses TRBV10-2 and TRBJ2-7; 7 positions match TRBD2. The CDR3 sequence is 16 residues long. Germline V lookup: CDR1 WSHSY, CDR2 SAAADI. J gave up 5 bases and V 0 bases, and 10 bases lay outside the gene matches. The CDR3 DNA is TGCGCCAGCAGTGAGTCACAAGGACTAGTCGGCCACGAGCAGTACTTC. This translates into CASSESQGLVGHEQYF.

This clonotype was recorded at least ten times. The gene calls are TRBV4-2 and TRBJ2-3; 12 bases are a match to TRBD2. The CDR3 length is 15 residues. After removal of 1 base from V and 4 bases from J, the junction contained 0 bases not matched to a gene. Germline lookup yields CDR1 LGHNA and CDR2 YNFKEQ. CDR3 DNA: TGTGCCAGCAGCCAAGCTAGCGGGGGGGCAGATACGCAGTATTTT. It encodes CASSQASGGADTQYF.

This clonotype has a handful of counts. The rearrangement uses TRBV21-1 and TRBJ2-5. TRBV21-1 is a documented pseudogene. CDR3 size: 13 residues. DNA for the CDR3: TGTGCCAAAGGACGGCTTCCGAGGCAGACCCAGTACTTC. Residues: CAKGRLPRQTQYF.

This clonotype was found a few times. The V gene is TRBV6-2 or TRBV6-3, the J gene TRBJ2-1, with D tentatively TRBD2 (6 bases). V dropped 2 bases and J dropped 0 bases, with 26 bases sitting between them. The length of the CDR3 is 21 residues. The germline V gene has CDR1 MNHEY and CDR2 SVGEGT. CDR3 DNA: TGTGCCAGCAGTTACCCTAGGAGGGGCCTAGGGTCTCGCCACTCCTACAATGAGCAGTTCTTC. Protein sequence: CASSYPRRGLGSRHSYNEQFF.

This chain links TRBV4-3 with TRBJ1-6; D gene ambiguous. The germline CDR1 and CDR2 sequences are LGHNA and YSLEER. V was shortened by 2 bases and J by 8 bases, with 10 bases between the two germline ends. This CDR3 is 14 amino acids long. The CDR3 is CASSQMAGDSPLHF. In nucleotides, the CDR3 is TGCGCCAGCAGCCAAATGGCGGGAGATTCACCCCTCCACTTT.

This clonotype was found many times. This rearrangement joins TRBV7-8 to TRBJ1-2, with a possible D match to TRBD1 (6 bases). This CDR3 is built from 13 residues. Trimming removed 4 bases from V and 5 bases from J, with 11 bases in between. Germline-derived CDR1 and CDR2 are SGHVS and FQNEAQ. For the CDR3, the DNA is TGTGCCAGCAGCTCGACAGGAGCGTATGGCTACACCTTC. This codes for CASSSTGAYGYTF. Drawing the rest from reference TRBV7-8 and TRBJ1-2, the complete variable domain is GAGVSQSPRYKVAKRGQDVALRCDPISGHVSLFWYQQALGQGPEFLTYFQNEAQLDKSGLPSDRFFAERPEGSVSTLKIQRTQQEDSAVYLCASSSTGAYGYTFGSGTRLTVV.

The CDR3 spells CASSQTGKLSGELFF. In nucleotides, the CDR3 is TGTGCCAGCAGCCAGACAGGGAAATTGTCCGGGGAGCTGTTTTTT. The J gene is TRBJ2-2, the V gene TRBV12-3 or TRBV12-4; 7 nucleotides match TRBD1. This CDR3 comprises 15 residues. After removal of 6 bases from V and 6 bases from J, the junction contained 10 bases not matched to a gene.

This clonotype occurred a few times. V and J are TRBV4-3 and TRBJ1-2, with 10 bases aligning to TRBD1. Unmatched junction bases numbered 15, after V lost 4 bases and J lost 4 bases. The CDR3 is made up of 18 amino acids. Germline-derived CDR1 and CDR2 are LGHNA and YSLEER. The CDR3 DNA follows: TGCGCCAGCAGCCGAGGACGGGACAGGGGAGTCGGGTTCTATGGCTACACCTTC. Its protein is CASSRGRDRGVGFYGYTF.

This clonotype came up a few times. This chain uses TRBV6-2 or TRBV6-3 with TRBJ1-4; TRBD1 might be the D (5 bases). V lost 5 bases to trimming and J lost 8 bases, with 15 bases between them. CDR3 length: 14 residues. CDR1 and CDR2 from the germline V gene are MNHEY and SVGEGT. This chain's CDR3 is CASSRGTSGEKLFF. The CDR3 bases are TGTGCCAGCAGTCGCGGGACCTCGGGAGAAAAACTGTTTTTT.

The chain employs TRBV23-1 and TRBJ1-2; no clear D. TRBV23-1 is marked as an open reading frame, function uncertain. The V and J ends lost 0 bases and 1 base respectively, with 6 bases between them. CDR3 length equals 14 residues. The CDR3 is CASSQSWHNYGYTF. The CDR3 DNA sequence: TGCGCCAGCAGTCAATCTTGGCATAACTATGGCTACACCTTC.

This clonotype was seen at least ten times. The gene calls are TRBV12-3 or TRBV12-4 and TRBJ2-2; D is undetermined. The V and J ends lost 2 bases and 6 bases respectively, with 4 bases between them. The CDR3 is 12 amino acids. The CDR3 DNA reads as TGTGCCAGCAGTTTATCCGCCGGGGAGCTGTTTTTT. Protein product: CASSLSAGELFF.

The V and J genes are TRBV11-3 and TRBJ2-5; TRBD2 aligns across 8 bases. Trimming removed 5 bases from V and 7 bases from J; junction bases left unmatched: 18. CDR3 size: 17 residues. Germline CDR1 reads SGHNT; CDR2 reads YENEEA. CDR3 region: CASSDGGISGAGGTQYF. In nucleotides, the CDR3 is TGTGCCAGCAGCGATGGTGGTATTAGCGGGGCCGGAGGGACCCAGTACTTC.

V is TRBV12-3 or TRBV12-4 and J is TRBJ1-2, with D possibly TRBD1 on 5 matching bases. Trimming removed 0 bases from V and 7 bases from J, with 15 bases in between. The CDR3 covers 15 residues. CDR3 nucleotide sequence: TGTGCCAGCAGTTTAGCCCGGGCAGGGCTGGGTGGCTACACCTTC. Protein: CASSLARAGLGGYTF.

This clonotype was counted only a few times. The J gene is TRBJ2-5, the V gene TRBV18, with D unresolved. V dropped 6 bases and J dropped 5 bases, with 10 bases sitting between them. In germline, CDR1 is KGHSH, CDR2 LQKENI. This CDR3 region has 12 residues. The CDR3 loop is CASSSLLETQYF. CDR3 bases: TGTGCCAGCTCTAGTCTTTTGGAGACCCAGTACTTC. Based on the CDR3 plus reference TRBV18 and TRBJ2-5, the full variable domain is NAGVMQNPRHLVRRRGQEARLRCSPMKGHSHVYWYRQLPEEGLKFMVYLQKENIIDESGMPKERFSAEFPKEGPSILRIQQVVRGDSAAYFCASSSLLETQYFGPGTRLLVL.

This clonotype has only a few counts. This chain uses TRBV7-2 with TRBJ2-2, with a weak D call TRBD2 (6 bases). Germline CDR1 reads SGHTA; CDR2 reads FQGNSA. The CDR3 covers 18 residues. Trimming shortened V by 1 base and J by 8 bases, and 23 bases separated the two germline ends. The DNA for the CDR3 is TGTGCCAGCAGCTTAGAACGACTAGGGCCGTTGTCGATGGGGGAGCTGTTTTTT. Translation: CASSLERLGPLSMGELFF.

Notes on this clonotype: At one end the junction does not follow the germline gene, possibly because of a read error. The V gene is TRBV27, the J gene TRBJ1-4; no reliable D call. Germline CDR1 reads MNHEY; CDR2 reads SMNVEV (reference sequence). This CDR3 contains 11 residues. CDR3 protein: CTSSLSGKLFF. The CDR3 region has the DNA TGTACCAGCAGTTTATCTGGGAAACTGTTTTTT.

In this sample, this clonotype turned up a few times. The V call is TRBV4-3, the J call TRBJ2-1, with no clear D. This CDR3 comprises 16 residues. Trimming left V 0 bases short and J 1 base short, with 10 bases between. Germline values: CDR1 LGHNA, CDR2 YSLEER. The CDR3 here is CASSQDLTVSYNEQFF. Here the CDR3 DNA reads TGCGCCAGCAGCCAAGATCTAACAGTGTCCTACAATGAGCAGTTCTTC.

CDR3 loop: CASSLVGWYNEQFF. CDR3 in DNA: TGTGCCAGCAGCTTAGTAGGGTGGTACAATGAGCAGTTCTTC. This chain connects TRBV7-2 to TRBJ2-1, with D hard to call. CDR3 length equals 14 residues. The V and J ends lost 1 base and 4 bases respectively, with 8 bases between them. Germline CDR1 SGHTA, CDR2 FQGNSA. The full variable domain, its missing parts supplied by reference TRBV7-2 and TRBJ2-1, is GAGVSQSPSNKVTEKGKDVELRCDPISGHTALYWYRQSLGQGLEFLIYFQGNSAPDKSGLPSDRFSAERTGGSVSTLTIQRTQQEDSAVYLCASSLVGWYNEQFFGPGTRLTVL.

This clonotype was counted a few times. The chain joins TRBV5-1 to TRBJ2-7, with D maybe TRBD1 (6 bases). The germline CDR1 and CDR2 sequences are SGHRS and YFSETQ. V was shortened by 2 bases and J by 9 bases, with 12 bases between the two germline ends. This CDR3 is 12 amino acids long. In DNA form, the CDR3 reads TGCGCCAGCAGCTTCCAGGGGCCTTCGCAGTACTTC. It specifies CASSFQGPSQYF. The full variable domain, its missing parts supplied by reference TRBV5-1 and TRBJ2-7, is KAGVTQTPRYLIKTRGQQVTLSCSPISGHRSVSWYQQTPGQGLQFLFEYFSETQRNKGNFPGRFSGRQFSNSRSEMNVSTLELGDSALYLCASSFQGPSQYFGPGTRLTVT.

The V gene is TRBV3-2, the J gene TRBJ1-5; TRBD1, the table's D call, was not compared with the DNA. TRBV3-2 is an annotated pseudogene. The CDR3 extends over 13 amino acids. The CDR3 DNA follows: TGTGCCAGCAGCCGAGGAAGGGGTCAGCCCCAGCATTTT. Translated, it gives CASSRGRGQPQHF.